This T cell receptor (beta chain) was sequenced during a study of blood T cells in healthy people across ages. Study background: Template switching captured about one barcoded beta molecule per two T cells. General study results and limits: The unknown donor CMV status may have confounded expanded clonotype changes.

For every donor, a draw yielded about 10 milliliters of peripheral blood. Note on this clonotype: The antigen is undetermined.

CDR3 size: 14 residues. A second roughly 6 to 12 cycle PCR used barcoded and J-beta primers. Each of the samples gave a minimum of 3 million paired-end reads that contained CDR3. TCRdb reprocessed the 5' RACE reads via MiXCR and lists one record per CDR3 protein. The table records some 670,000 distinct CDR3 sequences, more than 45% of them present only once. The genes are TRBV12-3 or TRBV12-4 and TRBJ2-5, with TRBD1 as a possible D gene (5 bases). Near its end, the DNA agrees better with TRBJ2-7, so the J call may be wrong. The sequenced sample consisted of blood. The receptor was isolated from a woman older than 75 in good health. The DNA for the CDR3 is TGTGCCAGCAGTTTAAGGGGTGTGTTGGGCGAGCAGTACTTC. Residues: CASSLRGVLGEQYF.